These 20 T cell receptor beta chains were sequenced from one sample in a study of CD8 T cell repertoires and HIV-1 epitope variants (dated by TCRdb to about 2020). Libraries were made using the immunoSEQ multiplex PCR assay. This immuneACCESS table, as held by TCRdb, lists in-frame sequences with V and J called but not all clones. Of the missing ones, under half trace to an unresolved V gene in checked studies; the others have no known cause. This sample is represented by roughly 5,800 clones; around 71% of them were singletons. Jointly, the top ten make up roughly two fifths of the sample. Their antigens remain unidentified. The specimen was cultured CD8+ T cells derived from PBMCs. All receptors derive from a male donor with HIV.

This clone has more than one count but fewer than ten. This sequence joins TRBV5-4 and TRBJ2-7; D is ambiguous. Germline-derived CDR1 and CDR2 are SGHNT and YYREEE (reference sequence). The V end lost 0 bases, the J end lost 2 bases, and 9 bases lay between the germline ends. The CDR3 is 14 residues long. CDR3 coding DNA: TGTGCCAGCAGCTTGGTGGTGGCCCCCTACGAGCAGTACTTC. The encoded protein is CASSLVVAPYEQYF.

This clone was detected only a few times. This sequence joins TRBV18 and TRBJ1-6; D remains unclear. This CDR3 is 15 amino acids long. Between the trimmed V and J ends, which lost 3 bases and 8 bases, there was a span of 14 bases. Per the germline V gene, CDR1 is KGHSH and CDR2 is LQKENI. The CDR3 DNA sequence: TGTGCCAGCTCACCGCCGGGGTTTAACGATTCACCCCTCCACTTT. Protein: CASSPPGFNDSPLHF. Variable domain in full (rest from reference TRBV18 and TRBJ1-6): NAGVMQNPRHLVRRRGQEARLRCSPMKGHSHVYWYRQLPEEGLKFMVYLQKENIIDESGMPKERFSAEFPKEGPSILRIQQVVRGDSAAYFCASSPPGFNDSPLHFGNGTRLTVT.

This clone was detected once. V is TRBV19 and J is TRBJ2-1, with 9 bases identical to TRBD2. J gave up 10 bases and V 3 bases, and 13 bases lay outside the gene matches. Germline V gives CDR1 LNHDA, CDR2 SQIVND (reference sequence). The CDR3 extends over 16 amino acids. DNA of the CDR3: TGTGCCAGTAGTATTACGGCGGGGGGGTCAGTACAGGAGCAGTTCTTC. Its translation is CASSITAGGSVQEQFF.

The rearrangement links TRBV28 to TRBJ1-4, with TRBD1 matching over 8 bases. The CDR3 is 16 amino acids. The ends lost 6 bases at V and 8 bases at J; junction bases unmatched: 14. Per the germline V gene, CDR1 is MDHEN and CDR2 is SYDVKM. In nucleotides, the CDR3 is TGTGCCAGCAGCCTGGACAGGGAAGATGTGACGGAAAAACTGTTTTTT. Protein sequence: CASSLDREDVTEKLFF.

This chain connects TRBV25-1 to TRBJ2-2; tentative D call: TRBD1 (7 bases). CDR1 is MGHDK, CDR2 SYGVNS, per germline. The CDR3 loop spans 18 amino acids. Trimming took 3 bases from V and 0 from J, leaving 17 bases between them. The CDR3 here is CASSDPLQGDSNTGELFF. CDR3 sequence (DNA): TGTGCCAGCAGTGATCCCCTGCAGGGGGACTCGAACACCGGGGAGCTGTTTTTT.

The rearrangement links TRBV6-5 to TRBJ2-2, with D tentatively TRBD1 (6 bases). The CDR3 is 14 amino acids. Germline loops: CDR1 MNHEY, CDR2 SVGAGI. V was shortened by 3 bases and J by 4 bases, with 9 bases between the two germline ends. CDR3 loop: CASSYQGRTGELFF. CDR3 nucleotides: TGTGCCAGCAGTTATCAGGGGCGCACCGGGGAGCTGTTTTTT.

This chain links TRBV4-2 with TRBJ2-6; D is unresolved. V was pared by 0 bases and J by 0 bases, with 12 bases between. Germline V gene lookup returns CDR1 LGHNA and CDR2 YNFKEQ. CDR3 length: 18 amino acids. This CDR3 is CASSQEGRVRSGANVLTF. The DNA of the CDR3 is TGTGCCAGCAGCCAAGAGGGAAGAGTCCGCTCTGGGGCCAACGTCCTGACTTTC.

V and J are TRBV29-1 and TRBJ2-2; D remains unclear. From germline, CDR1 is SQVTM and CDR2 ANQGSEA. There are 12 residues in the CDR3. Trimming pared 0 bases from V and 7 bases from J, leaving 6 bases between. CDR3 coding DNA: TGCAGCGTTGAAGATCGGGTCGGGGAGCTGTTTTTT. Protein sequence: CSVEDRVGELFF.

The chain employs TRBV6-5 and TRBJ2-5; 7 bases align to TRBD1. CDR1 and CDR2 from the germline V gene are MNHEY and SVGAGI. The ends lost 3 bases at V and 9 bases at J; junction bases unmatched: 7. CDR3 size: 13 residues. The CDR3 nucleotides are TGTGCCAGCAGTTATCGGACAGGTCAGGCCCAGTACTTC. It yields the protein CASSYRTGQAQYF.

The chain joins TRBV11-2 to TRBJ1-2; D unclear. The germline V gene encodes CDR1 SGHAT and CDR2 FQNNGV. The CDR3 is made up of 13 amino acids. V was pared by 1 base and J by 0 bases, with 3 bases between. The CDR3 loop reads CASSLGANYGYTF. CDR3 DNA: TGTGCCAGCAGCTTAGGGGCTAACTATGGCTACACCTTC.

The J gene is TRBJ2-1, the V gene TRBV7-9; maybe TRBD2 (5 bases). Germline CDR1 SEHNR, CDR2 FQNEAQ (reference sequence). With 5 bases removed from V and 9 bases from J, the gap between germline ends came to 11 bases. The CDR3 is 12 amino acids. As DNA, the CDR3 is TGTGCCAGCAGCCGCTCGGGGTTTGAGCAGTTCTTC. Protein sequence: CASSRSGFEQFF.

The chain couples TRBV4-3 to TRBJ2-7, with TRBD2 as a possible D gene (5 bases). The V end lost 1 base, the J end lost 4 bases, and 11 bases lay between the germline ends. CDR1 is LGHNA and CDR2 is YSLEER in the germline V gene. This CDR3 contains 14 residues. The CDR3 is CASSQAPGGYEQYF. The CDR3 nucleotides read TGCGCCAGCAGCCAAGCCCCAGGCGGGTACGAGCAGTACTTC.

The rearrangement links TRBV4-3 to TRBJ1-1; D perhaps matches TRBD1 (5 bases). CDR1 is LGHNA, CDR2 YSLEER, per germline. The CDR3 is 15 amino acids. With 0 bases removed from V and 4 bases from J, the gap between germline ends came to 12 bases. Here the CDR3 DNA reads TGCGCCAGCAGCCAAGATCCTGGGGGTGGCACTGAAGCTTTCTTT. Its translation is CASSQDPGGGTEAFF.

CDR3 sequence: CASSEEQTTQETQYF. The DNA of the CDR3 is TGTGCCAGCAGTGAAGAGCAGACGACCCAAGAGACCCAGTACTTC. V gene TRBV2 combines with J gene TRBJ2-5; no clear D. CDR1 is SNHLY and CDR2 is FYNNEI in the germline V gene. Trimming removed 1 base at V and 1 base at J, with 10 bases between. The length of the CDR3 is 15 residues.

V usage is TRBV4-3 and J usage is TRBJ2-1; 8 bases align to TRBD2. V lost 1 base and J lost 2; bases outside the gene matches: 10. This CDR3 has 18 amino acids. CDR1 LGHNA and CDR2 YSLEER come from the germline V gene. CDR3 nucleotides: TGCGCCAGCAGCCAAGCCCAGCCCGGGGGGGCTACCTACAATGAGCAGTTCTTC. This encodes CASSQAQPGGATYNEQFF.

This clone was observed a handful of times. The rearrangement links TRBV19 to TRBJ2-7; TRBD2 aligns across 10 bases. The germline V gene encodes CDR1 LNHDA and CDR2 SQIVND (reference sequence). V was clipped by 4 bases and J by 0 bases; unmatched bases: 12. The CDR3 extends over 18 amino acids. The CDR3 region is CASSTHAGLAESSYEQYF. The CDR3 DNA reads TGTGCCAGTAGTACTCACGCTGGACTAGCGGAAAGCTCCTACGAGCAGTACTTC.

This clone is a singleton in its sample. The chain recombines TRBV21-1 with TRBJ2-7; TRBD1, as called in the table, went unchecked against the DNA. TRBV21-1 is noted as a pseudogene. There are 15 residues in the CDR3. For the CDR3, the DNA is TGTGCCAGCAGCAAGCACCGGGACAACCCAGTCGAGCAGTACTTC. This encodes CASSKHRDNPVEQYF.

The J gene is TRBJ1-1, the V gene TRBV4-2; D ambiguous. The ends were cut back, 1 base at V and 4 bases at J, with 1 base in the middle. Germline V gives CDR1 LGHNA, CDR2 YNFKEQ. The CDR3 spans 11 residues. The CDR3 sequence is CASSQGTEAFF. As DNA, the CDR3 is TGTGCCAGCAGCCAAGGCACTGAAGCTTTCTTT.

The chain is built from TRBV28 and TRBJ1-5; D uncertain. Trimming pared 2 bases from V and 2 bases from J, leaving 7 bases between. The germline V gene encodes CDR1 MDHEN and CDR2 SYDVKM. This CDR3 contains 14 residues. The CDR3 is CASSLEYGNQPQHF. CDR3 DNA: TGTGCCAGCAGTTTAGAGTACGGCAATCAGCCCCAGCATTTT.

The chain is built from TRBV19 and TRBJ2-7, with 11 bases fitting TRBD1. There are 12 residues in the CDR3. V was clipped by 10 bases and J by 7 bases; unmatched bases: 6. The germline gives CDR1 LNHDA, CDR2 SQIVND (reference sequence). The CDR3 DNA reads TGTGCCACCCGGACAGGGGGCGGAGAGCAGTACTTC. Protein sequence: CATRTGGGEQYF.